The T cell receptor beta chain described here comes from a study of blood T cell repertoires in COVID-19. Study at large: Sites in the United States, Italy and Spain provided acute and convalescent COVID-19 samples. T cells, B-cell-depleted T cells, or PBMCs supplied cDNA or gDNA.

The Seattle patients joined while their infection was active and were tracked longitudinally afterward. Method: immunoSEQ multiplex PCR; TCRdb's copy keeps in-frame clones and lacks some. There are about 170,000 clones in the sample; around four fifths occur only once, and 6.5% to 9.5% lies in the top ten. In its sample, this clone was seen a few times. The CDR3 has 13 amino acids. Trimming at V came to 6 bases and at J to 7 bases, leaving 6 bases not matched to a gene. Germline values: CDR1 MNHEY, CDR2 SVGAGI. The V call is TRBV6-5, the J call TRBJ1-5, with 7 bases fitting TRBD1. Sequenced material: peripheral blood. The clonotype comes from a woman aged 80 or older with COVID-19, enrolled during active disease. The CDR3 sequence is CASRNGQAQPQHF. The DNA of the CDR3 is TGTGCCAGCAGGAACGGACAGGCCCAGCCCCAGCATTTT.